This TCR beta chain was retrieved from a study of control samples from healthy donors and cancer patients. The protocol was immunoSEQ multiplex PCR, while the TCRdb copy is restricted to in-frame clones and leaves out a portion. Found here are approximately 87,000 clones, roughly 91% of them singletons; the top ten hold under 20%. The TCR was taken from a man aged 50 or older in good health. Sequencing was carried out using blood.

The chain's CDR3 is CASSHSDGSGANVLTF. CDR3 nucleotide sequence: TGTGCCAGCAGCCACTCAGACGGCTCTGGGGCCAACGTCCTGACTTTC. The V gene is TRBV3-1 (or the pseudogene TRBV3-2), the J gene TRBJ2-6, with D hard to call. CDR1 and CDR2 (germline): LGHDT, YNNKEL (reference sequence). The CDR3 loop spans 16 amino acids. Trimming cost V 3 bases and J 0 bases, with 9 bases left between them.